This is a list of T cell receptor beta chains from one sample in a study of glioma-infiltrating T cells. TCRdb re-called the multiplex PCR reads through MiXCR, storing one row per CDR3 protein. The table has some 93,000 distinct CDR3 sequences, approximately 40% seen once. The material sequenced was glioma tissue, nonneoplastic brain tissue, or PBMCs (not recorded which). These TCRs come from a human donor with low-grade glioma or glioblastoma, undergoing nonglioma brain surgery, or in good health (not recorded which). Both conserved end residues are part of each CDR3. Each record gives: D gene, J gene, clone size, CDR3 length, V gene, CDR3 DNA, CDR3 protein. The D gene is left open where the match is weak. The size entry is marked missing in some rows and otherwise reads once, few, many or a size class.

- TRBJ2-3 many 13 TRBV20-1 TGCAGTGCTGTGTATGGCCCCCGGGATACGCAGTATTTT CSAVYGPRDTQYF
TRBD1 TRBJ2-2 many 16 TRBV5-4 TGTGCCAGCAGCACCTGGACAGGGGTGAACACCGGGGAGCTGTTTTTT CASSTWTGVNTGELFF
- TRBJ1-1 many 15 TRBV5-1 TGCGCCAGCAGCTCTAATACAGGGAAGGACACTGAAGCTTTCTTT CASSSNTGKDTEAFF
- TRBJ2-1 many 14 TRBV28 TGTGCCAGCAGCATGGGGGGCGATTACAATGAGCAGTTCTTC CASSMGGDYNEQFF
TRBD1 TRBJ1-5 many 18 TRBV7-2 TGTGCCAGCAGCTTAGCGTGGACAGGGGGTAATAGCAATCAGCCCCAGCATTTT CASSLAWTGGNSNQPQHF
- TRBJ2-6 many 15 TRBV5-1 TGCGCCAGCAGCTTGCGAGGGGATGGGGCCAACGTCCTGACTTTC CASSLRGDGANVLTF
TRBD1 TRBJ2-7 many 15 TRBV29-1 TGCAGCGTTGAAGATGAGCCGACAGGGGGCTACGAGCAGTACTTC CSVEDEPTGGYEQYF
- TRBJ2-3 many 15 TRBV2 TGTGCCAGCAGTGAAGAGGGCAGGCAGACAGATACGCAGTATTTT CASSEEGRQTDTQYF
- TRBJ2-7 many 13 TRBV3-1 TGTGCCAGCAGCCTAGCGGCCCGCTACGAGCAGTACTTC CASSLAARYEQYF
- TRBJ2-7 many 17 TRBV14 TGTGCCAGCAGCCAAGAGTGGCCAGGGGCCATATCCTACGAGCAGTACTTC CASSQEWPGAISYEQYF
TRBD1 TRBJ1-5 many 14 TRBV5-1 TGCGCCAGCAGCTTCGGGACAGGGGTCCAGCCCCAGCATTTT CASSFGTGVQPQHF
- TRBJ2-1 - 15 TRBV10-3 TGTGCCATCGGAAAAAGGGGGGCATCCTACAATGAGCAGTTCTTC CAIGKRGASYNEQFF
- TRBJ2-7 many 13 TRBV2 TGTGCCACATCCGCTGACTCCAGGGTCGAGCAGTACTTC CATSADSRVEQYF
- TRBJ1-4 - 14 TRBV6-2/TRBV6-3 TGTGCTAGCAGCTACGGTTCCGGGAGTGAAAAACTGCTTTTT CASSYGSGSEKLLF
- TRBJ2-3 many 12 TRBV12-5 TGTGCTAGTGGTTCAGGACTAGATACGCAGTATTTT CASGSGLDTQYF
- TRBJ2-3 many 14 TRBV6-4 TGTGCCAGCAGTGACTCCGGGGGGCCAGATACGCAGTATTTT CASSDSGGPDTQYF
- TRBJ1-1 - 15 TRBV28 TGTGCCAGCAGTTTCGGTGCCACCCTGAATACCGAAGCTTTGTTT CASSFGATLNTEALF
- TRBJ2-3 - 15 TRBV6-1 TGTGCCAGCAGTGCCACCGACTACAACACTGATACGCAGTATTTT CASSATDYNTDTQYF
- TRBJ2-7 once 15 TRBV28 TGTGCCACCCTATTAATGAAAGGTTCAGCCTACGAGCAGTACTTC CATLLMKGSAYEQYF
TRBD2 TRBJ2-4 - 16 TRBV2 TGTGCCAGCAGTGGTGGGCTAGCGGGAGGCCAAAACATTCAGTACTTC CASSGGLAGGQNIQYF
- TRBJ2-7 many 11 TRBV11-2 TGTGCCAGCAGCTTTACAGGGATGCAGTACTTC CASSFTGMQYF
TRBD1 TRBJ2-2 few 17 TRBV7-2 TGTGCCAGCAGCCCAAAACCGGGACAGACGAACACCGGGGAGCTGCTTTTT CASSPKPGQTNTGELLF
- TRBJ2-1 many 13 TRBV19 TGTGCCAGTAGTTTTTCAGGGGAGAATGAGCAGTTCTTC CASSFSGENEQFF
- TRBJ2-1 many 11 TRBV14 TGTGCCAGCAGCCAGGGGCTTGAGCAGTTCTTC CASSQGLEQFF
TRBD1 TRBJ2-5 many 16 TRBV7-8 TGTGCCAGCAGCCCCCCGGCGGGGACAGGGCGGGAGACCCAGTACTTC CASSPPAGTGRETQYF
- TRBJ2-7 - 15 TRBV20-1 TGCAGTGCTAGCACACTCGCCCAGTTCTCCTACGAGCAGTACTTC CSASTLAQFSYEQYF
- TRBJ1-6 many 15 TRBV2 TGTGCCAGCATTCCGAACCAGGGCGTCGGCTCACCCCTCCACTTT CASIPNQGVGSPLHF
- TRBJ2-3 many 14 TRBV6-1 TGTGCCAGCAAAGGCGGGGAACGAGCAGATACGCAGTATTTT CASKGGERADTQYF
TRBD1 TRBJ2-1 many 14 TRBV20-1 TGCAGTGCTAGCGGACAGGGGAGTCTCAATGAGCAGTTCTTC CSASGQGSLNEQFF
TRBD2 TRBJ2-1 many 15 TRBV6-1 TGTGCCAGCACCTCCGGGGGGACCCGAGAGAATGAGCAGTTCTTC CASTSGGTRENEQFF
- TRBJ2-1 many 16 TRBV7-3 TGTGCCAGCAGCCGCATCAGTTGGGGGGCGGGCGATGAGCAGTTCTTC CASSRISWGAGDEQFF
- TRBJ1-1 many 15 TRBV20-1 TGCAGTGCTATAGAGCAGGGGTCTCCGAACACTGAAGCTTTCTTT CSAIEQGSPNTEAFF
- TRBJ2-1 - 12 TRBV6-1 TGTGCCAGCTATTCGAAGGTTTATGAGCAGTTCTTC CASYSKVYEQFF
TRBD1 TRBJ1-2 many 15 TRBV19 TGTGCCAGTAGTATACGTTGGACAGGGCACTATGGCTACACCTTC CASSIRWTGHYGYTF
- TRBJ2-1 - 15 TRBV7-2 TGTGCCAGCAGCACCCGAGCGGTGAGAAACAATGAGCAGCTCTTC CASSTRAVRNNEQLF